The 9 T cell receptor beta chains in this list originate from one sample, sequenced in a study of cytomegalovirus exposure and HLA in healthy donors. PCR involved 60 Vbeta and 13 Jbeta primers. The protocol was immunoSEQ multiplex PCR, while the TCRdb copy is restricted to in-frame clones and leaves out a portion. The table has about 190,000 clones, roughly 77% seen once. Sequenced material: PBMCs. These receptor sequences come from a woman aged 30 to 39 in good health and CMV-seropositive.

This clone was observed a single time. CDR3 amino acids: CASSLGALPTLDTQYF. The CDR3, as DNA: TGTGCCAGCAGTTTAGGAGCTCTCCCCACACTGGATACGCAGTATTTT. This chain connects TRBV27 to TRBJ2-3; no definite D call. The V gene's germline CDR1 is MNHEY and CDR2 SMNVEV (reference sequence). V lost 2 bases to trimming and J lost 6 bases, with 18 bases between them. The CDR3 totals 16 residues.

The chain has TRBV10-3 and TRBJ2-7, with TRBD2 matching 9 bases. V lost 4 bases, J lost 3 bases, and 4 bases stayed unmatched. Germline values: CDR1 ENHRY, CDR2 SYGVKD. The CDR3 runs 14 residues. The CDR3 loop reads CAISGRREGYEQYF. The DNA for the CDR3 is TGTGCCATCAGTGGGCGGCGGGAGGGCTACGAGCAGTACTTC.

The J gene is TRBJ1-6, the V gene TRBV2, with a possible D match to TRBD1 (5 bases). CDR3 length: 15 residues. V lost 0 bases and J 9 bases, leaving 12 bases between the germline ends. Germline loops: CDR1 SNHLY, CDR2 FYNNEI. The CDR3 nucleotides read TGTGCCAGCAGTGAAGCAAGGCAGGGTGGTTCACCCCTCCACTTT. Encoded protein: CASSEARQGGSPLHF.

The chain couples TRBV7-9 to TRBJ2-7; the match to TRBD1 covers 7 bases. CDR1 SEHNR and CDR2 FQNEAQ come from the germline V gene (reference sequence). The CDR3 sequence is 17 residues long. V lost 2 bases to trimming and J lost 0 bases; unmatched junction nucleotides: 10. DNA for the CDR3: TGTGCCAGCAGCTTACACTCCTCCGACAGGGTCTCCTACGAGCAGTACTTC. Translating it yields CASSLHSSDRVSYEQYF.

J is TRBJ2-6 and V is TRBV5-1, with 16 bases aligning to TRBD2. Per germline, CDR1 SGHRS and CDR2 YFSETQ. The CDR3 is 19 residues long. Trimming took 4 bases from V and 4 from J; bases not matched to a gene: 8. This CDR3 is CASSGSGLAGGAGANVLTF. The CDR3 DNA reads TGCGCCAGCAGCGGGTCGGGACTAGCGGGAGGGGCAGGGGCCAACGTCCTGACTTTC.

J is TRBJ1-1 and V is TRBV29-1; no reliable D call. The CDR3 runs 13 residues. CDR1 is SQVTM, CDR2 ANQGSEA, per germline. Trimming removed 5 bases at V and 0 bases at J, with 10 bases between. This CDR3 reads CSVRTLMNTEAFF. The CDR3 DNA follows: TGCAGCGTTCGTACCCTAATGAACACTGAAGCTTTCTTT.

This sequence joins TRBV27 and TRBJ2-1; D may be TRBD2 (5 bases). Trimming shortened V by 3 bases and J by 3 bases, and 9 bases separated the two germline ends. CDR3 length: 14 residues. CDR1 and CDR2 from the germline V gene are MNHEY and SMNVEV (reference sequence). DNA of the CDR3: TGTGCCAGCAGTTTTTCCGGGATCTACAATGAGCAGTTCTTC. It encodes CASSFSGIYNEQFF.

The chain joins TRBV19 to TRBJ2-1; 13 positions agree with TRBD2. This CDR3 is 16 amino acids long. V lost 4 bases and J lost 6; bases outside the gene matches: 6. The germline gives CDR1 LNHDA, CDR2 SQIVND (reference sequence). CDR3 protein: CASSTRTSGSFNEQFF. The CDR3 DNA sequence: TGTGCCAGTAGTACCAGGACTAGCGGGAGTTTCAATGAGCAGTTCTTC.

This clone was detected a few times. This rearrangement joins TRBV6-5 to TRBJ1-1, with D perhaps matching TRBD1 (6 bases). The V end was cut by 7 bases, the J end by 5 bases, with 20 bases between. The CDR3 sequence is 15 residues long. Germline V gene sequence: CDR1 MNHEY, CDR2 SVGAGI. DNA of the CDR3: TGTGCCAGCAATTCCTTACAGGGCATGGGTACTGAAGCTTTCTTT. It codes for CASNSLQGMGTEAFF.